This T cell receptor beta chain was captured in a study of human T cells and chemical hapten exposure. Study-level information: Patch tests applied 0.01% DPC to the upper back, read at 6 days. Small discrepancies in pooled library volume mainly accounted for the varying TCR yields per sample. Study-wide points: Expanded TCRs grouped into significantly more large CDR3 similarity clusters than controls produced.

Many counts were recorded for this clonotype. Its antigen remains unknown. Time point here: patch test 3, about 24 weeks after DPC sensitization. Treatment indicated: therapeutic diphenylcyclopropenone sensitization with weekly scalp DPC. Unfractionated whole blood yielded total RNA. TCRdb used MiXCR to reprocess the RACE reads, holding one entry per CDR3 protein. The table lists 30,000 to 40,000 distinct CDR3 sequences, approximately 11% of them singletons. The clonotype comes from a woman in her forties with alopecia areata. Some clones in this sample may be carry-over from other donors' samples. The sequenced sample was whole blood, obtained in connection with sensitization to the hapten diphenylcyclopropenone (DPC).

The CDR3 region has the DNA TGTGCCAGCAGCCGAAGGAAGCCCCAGCATTTT. Residues: CASSRRKPQHF. The chain uses TRBV5-8 and TRBJ1-5; D is ambiguous. Germline assignment: CDR1 SGHTS and CDR2 YDEGEE. The V end lost 4 bases, the J end lost 8 bases, and 7 bases lay between the germline ends. The CDR3 runs to 11 residues.